This passage covers 22 T cell receptor beta chains from one sample sequenced in a study of T cell repertoires in cytomegalovirus infection. TCRdb ran MiXCR on the reads and lists one entry per CDR3 protein. Of 250,000 to 300,000 distinct CDR3 sequences in the sample, around 13% were seen once. Sequenced material: PBMCs. Source of these receptors: a human donor in good health (CMV status not recorded). Some clones in this sample may be carry-over from other donors' samples.

This clonotype has a count of ten or more. This chain links TRBV7-2 with TRBJ2-7, with a weak D call TRBD1 (6 bases). The CDR3 has 15 amino acids. The germline gives CDR1 SGHTA, CDR2 FQGNSA. V was clipped by 5 bases and J by 2 bases, with 16 bases between them. Here the CDR3 reads CASSPNWDTAYEQYF. The CDR3 region has the DNA TGTGCCAGCAGCCCCAATTGGGACACCGCCTACGAGCAGTACTTC.

This chain connects TRBV15 to TRBJ2-1; a weak D match, TRBD2 (7 bases). Trimming pared 1 base from V and 8 bases from J, leaving 18 bases between. CDR3 length: 16 residues. Per germline, CDR1 LNHNV and CDR2 YYDKDF (reference sequence). CDR3 DNA: TGTGCCACCAGCAGAGTGGGGGGGCCTGCGGGGGATGAGCAGTTCTTC. Encoded protein: CATSRVGGPAGDEQFF.

At least ten counts were recorded for this clonotype. CDR3 nucleotide sequence: TGTGCCATCGGGAAACCGACAAGCTCAACCTTC. Encoded protein: CAIGKPTSSTF. V and J are TRBV10-3 and TRBJ1-2; D is unclear. Germline lookup yields CDR1 ENHRY and CDR2 SYGVKD. The CDR3 is 11 amino acids. With 8 bases removed from V and 14 bases from J, the gap between germline ends came to 18 bases.

V and J are TRBV3-1 and TRBJ2-5; TRBD1 or TRBD2 may be the D gene (5 bases each). The CDR3 contains 14 residues. From germline, CDR1 is LGHDT and CDR2 YNNKEL (reference sequence). V was pared by 3 bases and J by 1 base, with 9 bases between. As DNA, the CDR3 is TGTGCCAGCAGCCATCCGGGACGCCAAGAGACCCAGTACTTC. Its protein product is CASSHPGRQETQYF.

The sample holds many counts of this clonotype. The genes are TRBV7-9 and TRBJ2-1, with D perhaps assigned TRBD1 or TRBD2 (5 bases each). This CDR3 spans 15 amino acids. Deletions cut 5 bases from V and 3 bases from J, with 14 bases between. Germline V lookup: CDR1 SEHNR, CDR2 FQNEAQ (reference sequence). In DNA, the CDR3 is TGTGCCAGCAGCCTGCTGGGACCGAACTACAATGAGCAGTTCTTC. Translated, it gives CASSLLGPNYNEQFF.

This clonotype has only a few counts. The CDR3 is CASLREQGEKLFF. The CDR3 DNA sequence: TGTGCCAGTCTCCGGGAACAGGGTGAAAAACTGTTTTTT. The chain uses TRBV2 and TRBJ1-4; a possible D gene is TRBD1 (6 bases). There are 13 residues in the CDR3. Germline V gives CDR1 SNHLY, CDR2 FYNNEI. The V gene lost 9 bases and the J gene lost 7 bases, with 15 bases spanning the gap.

This clonotype was observed a handful of times. The chain employs TRBV25-1 and TRBJ1-2; D is possibly TRBD1 (5 bases). CDR3 length: 15 residues. V dropped 3 bases and J dropped 4 bases, with 15 bases sitting between them. Germline assignment: CDR1 MGHDK and CDR2 SYGVNS. The DNA for the CDR3 is TGTGCCAGCAGTGAGAGAGGAGGGGTTGGCTATGGCTACACCTTC. This translates into CASSERGGVGYGYTF.

There are many counts of this clonotype. The rearrangement uses TRBV28 and TRBJ2-7; D not certain. CDR1 MDHEN and CDR2 SYDVKM come from the germline V gene. Trimming shortened V by 3 bases and J by 3 bases, and 12 bases separated the two germline ends. The CDR3 spans 14 residues. In nucleotides, the CDR3 is TGTGCCAGCAGTTTCGTAGCTGGGAACTACGAGCAGTACTTC. This encodes CASSFVAGNYEQYF.

The V gene is TRBV2, the J gene TRBJ1-1; D not certain. The CDR3 spans 15 residues. Germline CDR1 reads SNHLY; CDR2 reads FYNNEI. The V end was cut by 1 base, the J end by 6 bases, with 15 bases between. The chain's CDR3 is CASSEGPTPTPEAFF. For the CDR3, the DNA is TGTGCCAGCAGTGAAGGGCCAACCCCGACGCCTGAAGCTTTCTTT.

The chain recombines TRBV9 with TRBJ1-1; 9 nucleotides align to TRBD1. Germline trimming cut 3 bases from V and 8 bases from J; bases unmatched to any gene: 8. The germline V gene encodes CDR1 SGDLS and CDR2 YYNGEE. CDR3 size: 14 residues. CDR3 sequence (DNA): TGTGCCAGCAGCGGCAACAGGGGGCTTCGGGAAGCTTTCTTT. This translates into CASSGNRGLREAFF.

J is TRBJ2-3 and V is TRBV5-1; 7 bases are shared with TRBD1. Per the germline V gene, CDR1 is SGHRS and CDR2 is YFSETQ. This CDR3 comprises 15 residues. The trim removed 4 bases at V and 0 bases at J, leaving 5 bases unmatched. CDR3: CASSPLDRSTDTQYF. In DNA, the CDR3 is TGCGCCAGCAGCCCACTGGACAGGAGCACAGATACGCAGTATTTT. Full variable domain (outside the CDR3, taken from reference TRBV5-1 and TRBJ2-3): KAGVTQTPRYLIKTRGQQVTLSCSPISGHRSVSWYQQTPGQGLQFLFEYFSETQRNKGNFPGRFSGRQFSNSRSEMNVSTLELGDSALYLCASSPLDRSTDTQYFGPGTRLTVL.

The V and J genes are TRBV14 and TRBJ1-1; unclear D gene. V was clipped by 4 bases and J by 5 bases, with 11 bases between them. CDR3 length: 13 residues. Germline CDR1 SGHDN, CDR2 FVKESK. In nucleotides, the CDR3 is TGTGCCAGCAGCCCCTACCGGTTTACTGAAGCTTTCTTT. This encodes CASSPYRFTEAFF. Filled out from reference TRBV14 and TRBJ1-1, the complete variable domain reads EAGVTQFPSHSVIEKGQTVTLRCDPISGHDNLYWYRRVMGKEIKFLLHFVKESKQDESGMPNNRFLAERTGGTYSTLKVQPAELEDSGVYFCASSPYRFTEAFFGQGTRLTVV.

This clonotype was seen more than once but under ten times. DNA of the CDR3: TGTGCCAGCAGTGAAAGCGGGCAGGGGGCGTATCAGCCCCAGCATTTT. Translating gives CASSESGQGAYQPQHF. V gene TRBV2 combines with J gene TRBJ1-5; 8 bases match TRBD1. The CDR3 consists of 16 residues. Trimming at V came to 2 bases and at J to 5 bases, leaving 8 bases not matched to a gene. In germline, CDR1 is SNHLY, CDR2 FYNNEI.

This clonotype has a handful of counts. This chain uses TRBV3-1 with TRBJ1-1; D is uncertain. The CDR3 has 13 residues. V dropped 4 bases and J dropped 11 bases, with 17 bases sitting between them. Germline CDR1 reads LGHDT; CDR2 reads YNNKEL (reference sequence). Written as DNA, the CDR3 is TGTGCCAGCAGCCCTCCCCTCGCTCCATCCGCTTTCTTT. Protein product: CASSPPLAPSAFF.

The V call is TRBV20-1, the J call TRBJ2-1; D is uncertain. Trimming stripped 5 bases from V and 10 bases from J, with 12 bases between. Germline-derived CDR1 and CDR2 are DFQATT and SNEGSKA (reference sequence). There are 11 residues in the CDR3. The CDR3 region has the DNA TGCAGTGCTGGCCCTAAGAGGGAGCAGTTCTTC. It encodes CSAGPKREQFF.

The rearrangement links TRBV29-1 to TRBJ2-2, with D maybe TRBD1 (6 bases). Trimming removed 7 bases from V and 4 bases from J, with 16 bases in between. The CDR3 is 14 residues long. CDR1 and CDR2 (germline): SQVTM, ANQGSEA. For the CDR3, the DNA is TGCAGCGACTTGATAACAGGGCTCACCGGGGAGCTGTTTTTT. Protein: CSDLITGLTGELFF.

This clonotype has ten or more counts. The chain combines TRBV10-3 with TRBJ2-1; TRBD2 aligns across 11 bases. The CDR3 totals 14 residues. CDR1 is ENHRY, CDR2 SYGVKD, per germline. Losses at the gene ends were 8 bases for V and 3 bases for J; bases not matched to a gene: 3. The CDR3 coding sequence is TGTGCCATCCGGCTAGCGGGGGGCTACAATGAGCAGTTCTTC. It specifies CAIRLAGGYNEQFF.

The chain uses TRBV5-1 and TRBJ2-3; no firm D call. This CDR3 has 15 amino acids. V was pared by 1 base and J by 6 bases, with 15 bases between. Germline CDR1 reads SGHRS; CDR2 reads YFSETQ. The CDR3 nucleotides are TGCGCCAGCAGCTTGATGGGGTCTGGGTCTGATACGCAGTATTTT. Its protein is CASSLMGSGSDTQYF.

This clonotype was picked up a small number of times. The chain employs TRBV15 and TRBJ2-2; D ambiguous. Per the germline V gene, CDR1 is LNHNV and CDR2 is YYDKDF (reference sequence). This CDR3 region has 14 residues. Trimming shortened V by 6 bases and J by 1 base, and 9 bases separated the two germline ends. The CDR3 is CATRGSGNTGELFF. The CDR3 DNA is TGTGCCACCAGGGGGTCTGGGAACACCGGGGAGCTGTTTTTT.

The chain uses TRBV5-6 and TRBJ1-6; no firm D call. The CDR3 contains 15 residues. The V gene's germline CDR1 is SGHDT and CDR2 YYEEEE. Trimming cost V 5 bases and J 5 bases, with 14 bases left between them. The CDR3 coding sequence is TGTGCCAGCAGTCGTCAGGTATCGAATAATTCACCCCTCCACTTT. This gives the protein CASSRQVSNNSPLHF. Looking up the rest from reference TRBV5-6 and TRBJ1-6 gives the full variable domain: DAGVTQSPTHLIKTRGQQVTLRCSPKSGHDTVSWYQQALGQGPQFIFQYYEEEERQRGNFPDRFSGHQFPNYSSELNVNALLLGDSALYLCASSRQVSNNSPLHFGNGTRLTVT.

At least ten counts were recorded for this clonotype. V is TRBV7-2 and J is TRBJ2-4; the match to TRBD2 covers 13 bases. The CDR3 length is 15 residues. The junction had 3 bases not matched to a gene; V was cut back by 4 bases and J by 6 bases. CDR1 and CDR2 (germline): SGHTA, FQGNSA. The CDR3 is CASSSRLAGGNIQYF. The DNA of the CDR3 is TGTGCCAGCAGCTCACGACTAGCGGGAGGAAACATTCAGTACTTC.

The chain couples TRBV9 to TRBJ2-3, with D perhaps TRBD1 or TRBD2 (6 bases each). V lost 4 bases to trimming and J lost 0 bases, with 12 bases between them. The CDR3 spans 15 residues. Germline V gene lookup returns CDR1 SGDLS and CDR2 YYNGEE. This chain's CDR3 is CASSQWRGSTDTQYF. The CDR3 coding sequence is TGTGCCAGCAGCCAGTGGAGGGGGAGCACAGATACGCAGTATTTT.